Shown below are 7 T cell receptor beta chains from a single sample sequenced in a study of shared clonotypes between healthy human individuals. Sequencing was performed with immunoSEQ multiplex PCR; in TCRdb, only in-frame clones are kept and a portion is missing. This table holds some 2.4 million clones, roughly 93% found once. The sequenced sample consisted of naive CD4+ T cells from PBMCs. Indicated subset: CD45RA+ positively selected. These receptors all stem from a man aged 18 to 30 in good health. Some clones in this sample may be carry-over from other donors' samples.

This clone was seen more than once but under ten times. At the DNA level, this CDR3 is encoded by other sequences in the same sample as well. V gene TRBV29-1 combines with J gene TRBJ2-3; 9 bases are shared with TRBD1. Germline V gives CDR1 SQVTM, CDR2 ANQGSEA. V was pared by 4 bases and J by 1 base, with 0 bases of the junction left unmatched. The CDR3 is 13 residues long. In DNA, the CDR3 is TGCAGCGTTGGGGACAGGGGCACAGATACGCAGTATTTT. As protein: CSVGDRGTDTQYF.

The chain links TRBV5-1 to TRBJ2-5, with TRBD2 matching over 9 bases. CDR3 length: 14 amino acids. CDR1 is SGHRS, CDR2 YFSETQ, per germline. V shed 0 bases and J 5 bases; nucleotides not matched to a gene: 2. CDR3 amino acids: CASSLGGRAETQYF. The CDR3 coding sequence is TGCGCCAGCAGCTTGGGCGGGAGGGCGGAGACCCAGTACTTC.

CDR3 protein: CASSPGQPDADIQYF. The CDR3, as DNA: TGTGCCAGCAGCCCGGGACAGCCCGATGCGGACATTCAGTACTTC. The gene calls are TRBV7-2 and TRBJ2-4; 7 positions match TRBD1. Germline V gene data show CDR1 as SGHTA and CDR2 as FQGNSA. Trimming took 5 bases from V and 8 from J; bases not matched to a gene: 12. The CDR3 spans 15 residues.

CDR3 bases: TGTGCCATCAGTGAGGTAAGAAGGGGCCCGAACACTGAAGCTTTCTTT. Its translation: CAISEVRRGPNTEAFF. The chain has TRBV10-3 and TRBJ1-1; D is possibly TRBD1 (5 bases). The germline V gene has CDR1 ENHRY and CDR2 SYGVKD. The CDR3 spans 16 residues. The V end lost 2 bases, the J end lost 1 base, and 14 bases lay between the germline ends.

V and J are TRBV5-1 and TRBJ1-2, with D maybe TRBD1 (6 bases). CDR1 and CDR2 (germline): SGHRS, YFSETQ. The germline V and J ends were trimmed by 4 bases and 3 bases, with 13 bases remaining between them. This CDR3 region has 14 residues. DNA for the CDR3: TGCGCCAGCAGCGCAGCGGGGGCTGACTATGGCTACACCTTC. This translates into CASSAAGADYGYTF.

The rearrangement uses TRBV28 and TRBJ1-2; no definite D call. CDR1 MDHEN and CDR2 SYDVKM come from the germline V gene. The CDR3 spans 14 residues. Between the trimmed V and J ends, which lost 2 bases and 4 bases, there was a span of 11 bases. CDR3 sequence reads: CASSLLGRFYGYTF. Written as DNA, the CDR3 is TGTGCCAGCAGTTTACTAGGGCGGTTCTATGGCTACACCTTC.

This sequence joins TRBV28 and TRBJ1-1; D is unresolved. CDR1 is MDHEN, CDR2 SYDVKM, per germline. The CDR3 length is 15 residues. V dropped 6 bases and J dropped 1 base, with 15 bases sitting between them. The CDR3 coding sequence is TGTGCCAGCAGCCAAATCCGGGCCAGGAACACTGAAGCTTTCTTT. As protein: CASSQIRARNTEAFF.